This T cell receptor (beta chain) was observed in a study of T cells after somatic rescue of genetic block. The protocol was immunoSEQ multiplex PCR, while the TCRdb copy is restricted to in-frame clones and leaves out a portion. The data hold 95,000 to 120,000 clones, with about nine tenths observed a single time. V was clipped by 6 bases and J by 5 bases, with 11 bases between them. In germline, CDR1 is MNHNS, CDR2 SASEGT. This CDR3 spans 13 amino acids. This clonotype was obtained from a woman aged 18-29 years. The chain carries TRBV6-1 and TRBJ1-5; a weak D match, TRBD1 (6 bases). The sequenced sample was peripheral blood mononuclear cells (PBMCs). This CDR3 is CASRGGPDQPQHF. CDR3 sequence (DNA): TGTGCCAGCAGGGGGGGCCCCGATCAGCCCCAGCATTTT.